This T cell receptor beta chain was recovered during a study of T cell responses to AZD1222 COVID-19 vaccine. The CDR3 loop spans 18 amino acids. With 3 bases clipped from V and 0 bases from J, the junction kept 9 bases outside the gene matches. The germline gives CDR1 GTSNPN, CDR2 SVGIG (reference sequence). Repertoires were generated with immunoSEQ multiplex PCR, while TCRdb's copy carries only in-frame clones and drops some. The sample lists 130,000 or so clones, over 75% occurring once. The source was peripheral blood, collected on day 0 of AZD1222 vaccination. The TCR comes from an adult in good health. This rearrangement joins TRBV30 to TRBJ2-5, with TRBD2 matching over 14 bases. The CDR3 sequence: CAWSYGTSGGPNQETQYF. CDR3 in DNA: TGTGCCTGGAGCTATGGGACTAGCGGGGGCCCAAACCAAGAGACCCAGTACTTC. Full variable domain (missing parts from reference TRBV30 and TRBJ2-5): SQTIHQWPATLVQPVGSPLSLECTVEGTSNPNLYWYRQAAGRGLQLLFYSVGIGQISSEVPQNLSASRPQDRQFILSSKKLLLSDSGFYLCAWSYGTSGGPNQETQYFGPGTRLLVL.